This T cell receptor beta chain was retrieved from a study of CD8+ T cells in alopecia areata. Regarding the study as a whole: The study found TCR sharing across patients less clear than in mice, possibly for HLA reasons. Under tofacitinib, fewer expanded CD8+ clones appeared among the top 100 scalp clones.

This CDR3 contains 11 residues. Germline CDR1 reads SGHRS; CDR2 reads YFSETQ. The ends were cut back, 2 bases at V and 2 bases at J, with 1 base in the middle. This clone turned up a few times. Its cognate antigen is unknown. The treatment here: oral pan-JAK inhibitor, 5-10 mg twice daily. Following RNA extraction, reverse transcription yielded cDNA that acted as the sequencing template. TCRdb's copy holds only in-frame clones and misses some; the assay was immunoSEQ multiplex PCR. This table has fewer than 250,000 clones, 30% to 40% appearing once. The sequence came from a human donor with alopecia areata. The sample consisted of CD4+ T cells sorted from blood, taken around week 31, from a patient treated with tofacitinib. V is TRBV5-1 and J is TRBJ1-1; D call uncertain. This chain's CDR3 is CASSFNTEAFF. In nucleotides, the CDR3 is TGCGCCAGCAGCTTCAACACTGAAGCTTTCTTT.